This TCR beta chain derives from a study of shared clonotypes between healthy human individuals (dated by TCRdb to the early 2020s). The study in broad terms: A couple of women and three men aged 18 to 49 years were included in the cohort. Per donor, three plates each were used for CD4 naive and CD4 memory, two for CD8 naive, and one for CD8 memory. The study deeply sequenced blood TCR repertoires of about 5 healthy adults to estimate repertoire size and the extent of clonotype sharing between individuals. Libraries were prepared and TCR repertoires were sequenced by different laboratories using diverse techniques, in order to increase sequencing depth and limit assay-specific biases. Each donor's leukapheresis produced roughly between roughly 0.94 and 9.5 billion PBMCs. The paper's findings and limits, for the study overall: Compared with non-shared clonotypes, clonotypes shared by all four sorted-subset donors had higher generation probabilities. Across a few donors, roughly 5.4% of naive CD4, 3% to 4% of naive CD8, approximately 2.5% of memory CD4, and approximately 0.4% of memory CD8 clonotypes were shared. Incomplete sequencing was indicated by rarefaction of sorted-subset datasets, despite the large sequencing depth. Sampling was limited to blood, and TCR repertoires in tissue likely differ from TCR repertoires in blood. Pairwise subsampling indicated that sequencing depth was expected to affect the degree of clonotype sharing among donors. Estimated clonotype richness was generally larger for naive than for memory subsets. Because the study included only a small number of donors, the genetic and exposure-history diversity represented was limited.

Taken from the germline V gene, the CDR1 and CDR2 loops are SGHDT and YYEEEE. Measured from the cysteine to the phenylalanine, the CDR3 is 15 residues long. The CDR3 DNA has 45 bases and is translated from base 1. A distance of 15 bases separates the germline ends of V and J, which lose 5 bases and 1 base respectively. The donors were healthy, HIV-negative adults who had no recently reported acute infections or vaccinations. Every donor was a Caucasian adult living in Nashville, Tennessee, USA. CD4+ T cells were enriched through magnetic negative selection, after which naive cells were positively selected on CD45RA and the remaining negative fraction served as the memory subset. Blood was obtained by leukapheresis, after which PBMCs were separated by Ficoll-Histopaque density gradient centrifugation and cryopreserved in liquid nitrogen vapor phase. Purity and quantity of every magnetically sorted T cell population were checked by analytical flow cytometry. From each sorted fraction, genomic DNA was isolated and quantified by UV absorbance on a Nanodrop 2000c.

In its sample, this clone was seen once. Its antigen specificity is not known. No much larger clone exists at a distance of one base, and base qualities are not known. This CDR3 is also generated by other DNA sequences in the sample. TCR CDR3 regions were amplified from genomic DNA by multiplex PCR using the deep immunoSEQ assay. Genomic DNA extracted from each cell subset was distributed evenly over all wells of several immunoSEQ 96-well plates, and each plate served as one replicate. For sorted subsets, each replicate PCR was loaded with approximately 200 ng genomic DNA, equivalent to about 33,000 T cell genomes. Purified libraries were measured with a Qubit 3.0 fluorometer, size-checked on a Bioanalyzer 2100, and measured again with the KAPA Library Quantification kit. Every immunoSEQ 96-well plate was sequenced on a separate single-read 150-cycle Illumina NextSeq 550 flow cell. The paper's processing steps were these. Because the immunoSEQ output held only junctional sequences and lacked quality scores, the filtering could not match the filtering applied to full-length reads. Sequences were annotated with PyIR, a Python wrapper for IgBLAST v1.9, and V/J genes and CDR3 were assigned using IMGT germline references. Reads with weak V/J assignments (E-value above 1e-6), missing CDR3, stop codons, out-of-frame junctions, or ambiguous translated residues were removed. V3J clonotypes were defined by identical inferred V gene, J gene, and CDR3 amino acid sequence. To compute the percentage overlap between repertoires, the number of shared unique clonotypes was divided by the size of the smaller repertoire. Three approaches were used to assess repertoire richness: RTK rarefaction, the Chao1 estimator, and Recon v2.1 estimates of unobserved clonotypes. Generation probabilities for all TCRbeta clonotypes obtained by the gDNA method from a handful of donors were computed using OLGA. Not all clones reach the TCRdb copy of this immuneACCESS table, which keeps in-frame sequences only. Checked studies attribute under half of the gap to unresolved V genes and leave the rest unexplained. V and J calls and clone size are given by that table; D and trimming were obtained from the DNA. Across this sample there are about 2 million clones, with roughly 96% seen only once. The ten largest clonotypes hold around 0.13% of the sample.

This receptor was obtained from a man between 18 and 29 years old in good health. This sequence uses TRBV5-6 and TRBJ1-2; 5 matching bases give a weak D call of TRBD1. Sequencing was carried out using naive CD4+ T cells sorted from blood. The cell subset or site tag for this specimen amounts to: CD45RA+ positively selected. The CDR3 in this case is CASSPGTGHNYGYTF. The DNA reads TGTGCCAGCAGTCCAGGGACTGGGCATAACTATGGCTACACCTTC.